The 11 T cell receptor beta chains below were found in one sample sequenced in a study of blood T cell repertoires in COVID-19. The repertoire was sequenced with immunoSEQ multiplex PCR; TCRdb's copy has only in-frame clones and lacks some. Among some 200,000 clones, more than 75% were seen once, and the ten largest hold nearly 7.5%. Input material: PBMCs or T cells enriched from blood (not recorded which). The receptors derive from a woman in her thirties or forties with acute COVID-19.

The rearrangement joins TRBV27 to TRBJ2-2; weak D call: TRBD1 (6 bases). With 5 bases removed from V and 5 bases from J, the gap between germline ends came to 15 bases. The CDR3 extends over 15 amino acids. Per the germline V gene, CDR1 is MNHEY and CDR2 is SMNVEV (reference sequence). The CDR3 nucleotides are TGTGCCAGCAGTCAACCGGGACAACGAACCGGGGAGCTGTTTTTT. Translation gives CASSQPGQRTGELFF.

The CDR3 DNA is TGTGCCAGCAGCCACCATAGACTAGCGGGAGGGCCTCGGGAGCTGTTTTTT. This translates into CASSHHRLAGGPRELFF. The chain carries TRBV3-1 (or the pseudogene TRBV3-2) and TRBJ2-2; 14 bases align to TRBD2. Unmatched junction bases numbered 9, after V lost 3 bases and J lost 9 bases. From germline, CDR1 is LGHDT and CDR2 YNNKEL (reference sequence). The CDR3 is 17 residues long.

V usage is TRBV19 and J usage is TRBJ1-5; D possibly corresponds to TRBD1 (5 bases). V shed 2 bases and J shed 7 bases, with 12 bases lying between them. The V gene's germline CDR1 is LNHDA and CDR2 SQIVND (reference sequence). This CDR3 has 14 amino acids. CDR3 sequence reads: CASSISGGRQPQHF. In DNA, the CDR3 is TGTGCCAGTAGTATATCGGGGGGACGACAGCCCCAGCATTTT.

The rearrangement links TRBV6-6 to TRBJ2-7, with 9 nucleotides matching TRBD1. Germline assignment: CDR1 MNHNY and CDR2 SVGAGI (reference sequence). There are 16 residues in the CDR3. The V and J ends lost 0 bases and 0 bases, in that order; junction bases with no gene match: 3. DNA for the CDR3: TGTGCCAGCAGTTACTCCGGGACAGGGAGCTCCTACGAGCAGTACTTC. The encoded protein is CASSYSGTGSSYEQYF.

V and J are TRBV4-3 and TRBJ2-3; TRBD2 aligns across 7 bases. Germline V gives CDR1 LGHNA, CDR2 YSLEER. V shed 0 bases and J 6 bases; nucleotides not matched to a gene: 6. This CDR3 has 15 amino acids. CDR3 protein: CASSQEGGEVDTQYF. CDR3 sequence (DNA): TGCGCCAGCAGCCAAGAGGGGGGGGAGGTGGATACGCAGTATTTT.

In its sample, this clone was seen a few times. The V call is TRBV11-2, the J call TRBJ1-3, with 7 bases lining up with TRBD1. J lost 4 bases, V lost 5 bases, and 8 bases had no gene match. Germline lookup yields CDR1 SGHAT and CDR2 FQNNGV. The CDR3 loop spans 15 amino acids. Written as DNA, the CDR3 is TGTGCCAGCAGCGCACGACAGGGCGCCGGAAACACCATATATTTT. Amino acid sequence: CASSARQGAGNTIYF.

In this sample, this clone turned up once. The J gene is TRBJ2-5, the V gene TRBV28, with 10 bases identical to TRBD2. CDR3 length: 16 residues. V was pared by 4 bases and J by 2 bases, with 7 bases of the junction left unmatched. CDR1 MDHEN and CDR2 SYDVKM come from the germline V gene. Written as DNA, the CDR3 is TGTGCCAGCAGTTATGGCCTAGCGGGAGTTCAAGAGACCCAGTACTTC. It specifies CASSYGLAGVQETQYF.

The CDR3 DNA sequence: TGTGCCAGCAGCGCACCCAAGGGGACAGGGGATACGCAGTATTTT. Encoded protein: CASSAPKGTGDTQYF. This sequence joins TRBV9 and TRBJ2-3, with 9 nucleotides matching TRBD1. The germline V gene has CDR1 SGDLS and CDR2 YYNGEE. Germline trimming cut 3 bases from V and 6 bases from J; bases unmatched to any gene: 8. The CDR3 runs 15 residues.

The chain is built from TRBV7-2 and TRBJ2-1; no clear D. CDR1 and CDR2 from the germline V gene are SGHTA and FQGNSA. The CDR3 extends over 11 amino acids. Trimming shortened V by 3 bases and J by 7 bases, and 4 bases separated the two germline ends. CDR3 region: CASSFSNEQFF. The DNA for the CDR3 is TGTGCCAGCAGCTTTAGTAATGAGCAGTTCTTC. Full variable domain (missing parts from reference TRBV7-2 and TRBJ2-1): GAGVSQSPSNKVTEKGKDVELRCDPISGHTALYWYRQSLGQGLEFLIYFQGNSAPDKSGLPSDRFSAERTGGSVSTLTIQRTQQEDSAVYLCASSFSNEQFFGPGTRLTVL.

The V call is TRBV7-2, the J call TRBJ2-1; a weak D match, TRBD2 (5 bases). V was pared by 0 bases and J by 2 bases, with 8 bases between. Germline V gives CDR1 SGHTA, CDR2 FQGNSA. The CDR3 has 15 residues. The CDR3 coding sequence is TGTGCCAGCAGCTTAGCGGCGGGCCCCTACAATGAGCAGTTCTTC. It codes for CASSLAAGPYNEQFF.

The DNA of the CDR3 is TGCAGCGTGGGGGGGGGAGACATTCAGTACTTC. Amino acids: CSVGGGDIQYF. The J gene is TRBJ2-4, the V gene TRBV29-1; TRBD2 matches at 7 bases. The CDR3 runs 11 residues. Germline CDR1 reads SQVTM; CDR2 reads ANQGSEA. The V gene end was trimmed by 6 bases and the J gene end by 8 bases; junction bases not matched to a gene: 4.